The 26 T cell receptor beta chains given below trace back to one sample, sequenced in a study of Ad26.COV2.S vaccination and SARS-CoV-2 variants. Assay: immunoSEQ multiplex PCR; the TCRdb copy retains only in-frame clones and omits some. The table lists about 400,000 clones, around 82% of them singletons. The treatment is: about 20 received Ad26.COV2.S at low or high dose, single or two shots; roughly 5 received placebo; per-sample allocation not given. Day 63 following the first vaccine or placebo injection was when the samples were taken. The source was peripheral blood, collected in a trial of Ad26.COV2.S vaccine versus placebo. The receptors come from a person between 18 and 65 years old who received the Ad26.COV2.S COVID-19 vaccine or a placebo.

The chain recombines TRBV7-2 with TRBJ1-2; 9 bases agree with TRBD1. The CDR3 sequence is 14 residues long. From germline, CDR1 is SGHTA and CDR2 FQGNSA. Trimming at V came to 1 base and at J to 7 bases, leaving 4 bases not matched to a gene. The CDR3 DNA sequence: TGTGCCAGCAGCTTAGGGACAGGGGCGGGTGGCTACACCTTC. Amino acid sequence: CASSLGTGAGGYTF.

The J gene is TRBJ1-2, the V gene TRBV21-1. TRBV21-1 is a pseudogene locus. There are 14 residues in the CDR3. CDR3 DNA: TGTGCCAGCAGCAAAGAGGGGGGGTTCGGTGGCTACACCTTC. Its protein product is CASSKEGGFGGYTF.

This clone was observed once. The V call is TRBV6-2 or TRBV6-3, the J call TRBJ2-5, with D tentatively TRBD2 (6 bases). The length of the CDR3 is 15 residues. Germline values: CDR1 MNHEY, CDR2 SVGEGT. V was trimmed by 4 bases and J by 1 base, leaving 13 bases between them. The CDR3 spells CASSLGSLAQETQYF. For the CDR3, the DNA is TGTGCCAGCAGTTTAGGTTCACTAGCCCAAGAGACCCAGTACTTC.

The chain employs TRBV5-1 and TRBJ1-1, with D tentatively TRBD1 (6 bases). The germline CDR1 and CDR2 sequences are SGHRS and YFSETQ. Trimming took 3 bases from V and 1 from J, leaving 13 bases between them. The CDR3 spans 15 residues. CDR3 bases: TGCGCCAGCAGCTCACAGGGACTTTCGAACACTGAAGCTTTCTTT. It encodes CASSSQGLSNTEAFF.

V is TRBV7-2 and J is TRBJ2-7; D gene uncertain. Trimming removed 1 base from V and 6 bases from J, with 7 bases in between. Germline V lookup: CDR1 SGHTA, CDR2 FQGNSA. CDR3 length equals 12 residues. The CDR3 nucleotides are TGTGCCAGCAGCTTAGACGGTGGCGAGCAGTACTTC. Protein sequence: CASSLDGGEQYF.

Only one count was recorded for this clone. The CDR3: CASSWTQQEEQYF. CDR3 nucleotides: TGTGCCAGTAGTTGGACCCAACAAGAGGAGCAGTACTTC. J is TRBJ2-7 and V is TRBV19; no clear D. Trimming stripped 5 bases from V and 7 bases from J, with 15 bases between. Looked up from germline, CDR1 is LNHDA and CDR2 is SQIVND (reference sequence). The CDR3 length is 13 residues.

The rearrangement uses TRBV18 and TRBJ2-5, with TRBD2 matching over 8 bases. CDR1 is KGHSH and CDR2 is LQKENI in the germline V gene. Trimming at V came to 3 bases and at J to 5 bases, leaving 5 bases not matched to a gene. The CDR3 consists of 14 residues. As DNA, the CDR3 is TGTGCCAGCTCACCTCGGGAGGGCCGGGAGACCCAGTACTTC. Amino acids: CASSPREGRETQYF.

The DNA of the CDR3 is TGCGCCAGCAGTGTGGCCAGCGGGAGCACAGATACGCAGTATTTT. Its protein is CASSVASGSTDTQYF. The chain couples TRBV10-1 to TRBJ2-3; perhaps TRBD2 as D (6 bases). CDR3 length: 15 amino acids. Germline V gives CDR1 WNHNN, CDR2 SYGVQD (reference sequence). Trimming pared 4 bases from V and 0 bases from J, leaving 11 bases between.

The V call is TRBV5-6, the J call TRBJ1-1; 10 nucleotides line up with TRBD1. The CDR3 is made up of 12 amino acids. Germline CDR1 SGHDT, CDR2 YYEEEE. J lost 10 bases, V lost 4 bases, and 4 bases had no gene match. The DNA of the CDR3 is TGTGCCAGCAGCGACAGGGGGCGCGGAGCTTTCTTT. This codes for CASSDRGRGAFF. Based on the CDR3 plus reference TRBV5-6 and TRBJ1-1, the full variable domain is DAGVTQSPTHLIKTRGQQVTLRCSPKSGHDTVSWYQQALGQGPQFIFQYYEEEERQRGNFPDRFSGHQFPNYSSELNVNALLLGDSALYLCASSDRGRGAFFGQGTRLTVV.

V is TRBV11-2 and J is TRBJ2-4; 8 bases line up with TRBD2. Germline V CDR1 and CDR2: SGHAT, FQNNGV. The CDR3 length is 15 residues. Trimming took 5 bases from V and 1 from J; bases not matched to a gene: 4. The CDR3 sequence: CASSPGGSAKNIQYF. In nucleotides, the CDR3 is TGTGCCAGCAGCCCGGGGGGGTCGGCCAAAAACATTCAGTACTTC.

The V and J genes are TRBV24-1 and TRBJ2-3; TRBD1 aligns across 8 bases. The CDR3 is 19 residues long. The ends lost 0 bases at V and 7 bases at J; junction bases unmatched: 17. The germline V gene has CDR1 KGHDR and CDR2 SFDVKD. CDR3 DNA sequence: TGTGCCACCAGTGATTTGCCCAGTTCGGCAGCAGGGGGCCGTTATACGCAGTATTTT. Amino acids: CATSDLPSSAAGGRYTQYF.

The chain combines TRBV11-2 with TRBJ1-1; no reliable D call. Deletions cut 5 bases from V and 5 bases from J, with 18 bases between. This CDR3 has 15 residues. Germline CDR1 is SGHAT and CDR2 is FQNNGV. The CDR3 loop is CASSALGGSSTEAFF. The CDR3 DNA follows: TGTGCCAGCAGCGCCCTTGGTGGGTCGAGTACTGAAGCTTTCTTT.

The J gene is TRBJ1-3, the V gene TRBV11-3; D uncertain. V lost 3 bases and J lost 0, with 6 bases in between. Germline loops: CDR1 SGHNT, CDR2 YENEEA. This CDR3 region has 14 residues. The CDR3 sequence is CASSFDNSGNTIYF. The CDR3 DNA sequence: TGTGCCAGCAGCTTCGACAACTCTGGAAACACCATATATTTT.

V and J are TRBV5-8 and TRBJ2-5; D is possibly TRBD1 or TRBD2 (5 bases each). Deletions cut 1 base from V and 5 bases from J, with 15 bases between. In germline, CDR1 is SGHTS, CDR2 YDEGEE. CDR3 size: 15 residues. DNA for the CDR3: TGTGCCAGCAGCTTGTCGTGGGGGATGTGGGAGACCCAGTACTTC. Its translation is CASSLSWGMWETQYF.

This clone has only one observation. The V and J genes are TRBV7-9 and TRBJ2-1; 12 bases are shared with TRBD2. CDR1 SEHNR and CDR2 FQNEAQ come from the germline V gene (reference sequence). The length of the CDR3 is 15 residues. With V trimmed by 3 bases and J by 8 bases, 5 bases remained unmatched. CDR3 DNA sequence: TGTGCCAGCAGCTTGTCACGGACTAGCGGGGATGAGCAGTTCTTC. Amino acid sequence: CASSLSRTSGDEQFF.

V and J are TRBV6-5 and TRBJ1-1; TRBD1 aligns across 7 bases. J gave up 4 bases and V 5 bases, and 10 bases lay outside the gene matches. The germline gives CDR1 MNHEY, CDR2 SVGAGI. The CDR3 totals 15 residues. The CDR3 DNA reads TGTGCCAGCAGTCGAGGTGTACAGGGGAGCACTGAAGCTTTCTTT. Protein: CASSRGVQGSTEAFF.

Written as DNA, the CDR3 is TGTGCCAGCGCAGAACGGGTTTCTAGCACAGATACGCAGTATTTT. Amino acids: CASAERVSSTDTQYF. This chain connects TRBV2 to TRBJ2-3; D is uncertain. V lost 8 bases and J 0 bases, leaving 15 bases between the germline ends. Germline CDR1 and CDR2: SNHLY and FYNNEI. This CDR3 is built from 15 residues.

The V call is TRBV4-1, the J call TRBJ1-6, with D perhaps TRBD1 (6 bases). The CDR3 runs 15 residues. Germline-derived CDR1 and CDR2 are MGHRA and YSYEKL. Trimming stripped 3 bases from V and 14 bases from J, with 20 bases between. The CDR3 loop reads CASSQVRGGAGSLHF. In DNA form, the CDR3 reads TGCGCCAGCAGCCAGGTCAGGGGAGGCGCGGGCTCCCTCCACTTT.

The DNA of the CDR3 is TGTGCCAGTCTTCCGGGACGGAGCGTGGGAACGCAGTATTTT. Its protein is CASLPGRSVGTQYF. The chain uses TRBV2 and TRBJ2-3; possibly TRBD1 or TRBD2 for D (5 bases each). V was cut by 9 bases and J by 9 bases, with 22 bases left in between. The CDR3 runs 14 residues. CDR1 is SNHLY and CDR2 is FYNNEI in the germline V gene. Combining the CDR3 with reference TRBV2 and TRBJ2-3 gives the whole variable domain EPEVTQTPSHQVTQMGQEVILRCVPISNHLYFYWYRQILGQKVEFLVSFYNNEISEKSEIFDDQFSVERPDGSNFTLKIRSTKLEDSAMYFCASLPGRSVGTQYFGPGTRLTVL.

The V and J genes are TRBV6-5 and TRBJ1-3; possibly TRBD1 for D (5 bases). With 2 bases removed from V and 2 bases from J, the gap between germline ends came to 7 bases. In germline, CDR1 is MNHEY, CDR2 SVGAGI. This CDR3 is 14 amino acids long. The CDR3 sequence is CASSYGGPGNTIYF. The DNA for the CDR3 is TGTGCCAGCAGTTACGGGGGACCTGGAAACACCATATATTTT.

This chain uses TRBV7-6 with TRBJ2-2; possible D gene TRBD1, 8 bases. Germline CDR1 reads SGHVS; CDR2 reads FNYEAQ. Trimming cost V 4 bases and J 5 bases, with 17 bases left between them. The CDR3 extends over 16 amino acids. DNA for the CDR3: TGTGCCAGCAGCTGGACTAGAGGACAGGGAACCGGGGAGCTGTTTTTT. Translating gives CASSWTRGQGTGELFF.

V is TRBV3-1 (or the pseudogene TRBV3-2) and J is TRBJ2-5; the D gene is possibly TRBD2 (6 bases). The CDR3 consists of 18 residues. Germline V gene sequence: CDR1 LGHDT, CDR2 YNNKEL (reference sequence). The germline V and J ends were trimmed by 3 bases and 2 bases, with 22 bases remaining between them. The DNA of the CDR3 is TGTGCCAGCAGCCAGGTCTCTGTTGTCGCGGGGCCGCAAGAGACCCAGTACTTC. Translation gives CASSQVSVVAGPQETQYF.

The chain employs TRBV27 and TRBJ2-3; D gene unclear. This CDR3 comprises 15 residues. Germline loops: CDR1 MNHEY, CDR2 SMNVEV (reference sequence). The ends were cut back, 2 bases at V and 2 bases at J, with 11 bases in the middle. The CDR3 region is CASSLEAFPTDTQYF. DNA for the CDR3: TGTGCCAGCAGTTTAGAGGCATTTCCCACAGATACGCAGTATTTT.

The chain is built from TRBV18 and TRBJ1-4; no reliable D call. Germline values: CDR1 KGHSH, CDR2 LQKENI. Trimming took 1 base from V and 0 from J, leaving 6 bases between them. The CDR3 spans 15 residues. The CDR3 sequence: CASSPRVATNEKLFF. CDR3 in DNA: TGTGCCAGCTCACCACGAGTTGCAACTAATGAAAAACTGTTTTTT.

The chain employs TRBV10-3 and TRBJ2-5; TRBD2 aligns across 7 bases. With 10 bases clipped from V and 5 bases from J, the junction kept 4 bases outside the gene matches. Germline CDR1 and CDR2: ENHRY and SYGVKD. CDR3 length: 11 residues. The CDR3 spells CATAGGETQYF. The CDR3 DNA reads TGTGCCACCGCCGGGGGGGAGACCCAGTACTTC.

The rearrangement uses TRBV27 and TRBJ1-2, with TRBD1 matching 7 bases. CDR1 and CDR2 from the germline V gene are MNHEY and SMNVEV (reference sequence). The CDR3 has 13 amino acids. V shed 5 bases and J 8 bases; nucleotides not matched to a gene: 8. CDR3: CASSATGTGGYTF. The DNA for the CDR3 is TGTGCCAGCAGTGCGACAGGGACCGGAGGCTACACCTTC.